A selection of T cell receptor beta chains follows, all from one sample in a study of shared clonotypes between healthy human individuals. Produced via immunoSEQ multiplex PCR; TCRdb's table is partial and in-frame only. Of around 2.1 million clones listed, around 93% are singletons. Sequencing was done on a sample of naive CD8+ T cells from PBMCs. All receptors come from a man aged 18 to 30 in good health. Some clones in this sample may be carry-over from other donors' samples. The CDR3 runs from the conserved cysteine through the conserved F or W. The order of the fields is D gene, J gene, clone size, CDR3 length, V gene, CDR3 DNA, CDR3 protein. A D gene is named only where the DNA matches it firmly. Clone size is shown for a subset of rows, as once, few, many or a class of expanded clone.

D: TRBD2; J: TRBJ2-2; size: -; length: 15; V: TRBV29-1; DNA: TGCAGCGTTGAAGAGGAAGCGGGAGCCCCCGGGGAGCTGTTTTTT; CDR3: CSVEEEAGAPGELFF
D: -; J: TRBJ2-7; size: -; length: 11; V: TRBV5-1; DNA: TGCGCCAGCAGCTCCGGGATCGAGCAGTACTTC; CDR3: CASSSGIEQYF
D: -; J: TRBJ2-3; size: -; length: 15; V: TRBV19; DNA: TGTGCCAGCTCCCTGGCCTCATATAGCACAGATACGCAGTATTTT; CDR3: CASSLASYSTDTQYF
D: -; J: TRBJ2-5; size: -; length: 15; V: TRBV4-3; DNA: TGCGCCAGCAGCCAAGATTCGGGAGACGGGGAGACCCAGTACTTC; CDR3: CASSQDSGDGETQYF
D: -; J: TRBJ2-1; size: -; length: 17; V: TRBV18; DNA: TGTGCCAGCTCACCATGGGTGGAGGAAATAAGCTACAATGAGCAGTTCTTC; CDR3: CASSPWVEEISYNEQFF
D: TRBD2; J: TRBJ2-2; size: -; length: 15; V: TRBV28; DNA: TGTGCCAGCAGTTTAATGGGGGAGGGCCCCGGGGAGCTGTTTTTT; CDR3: CASSLMGEGPGELFF
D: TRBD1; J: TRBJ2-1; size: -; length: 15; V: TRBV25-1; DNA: TGTGCCAGCCGGCCCGGGACAGGTCTTCAAGAGGAGCAGTTCTTC; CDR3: CASRPGTGLQEEQFF
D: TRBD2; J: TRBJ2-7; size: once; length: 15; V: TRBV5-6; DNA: TGTGCCAGCAGCTCTAGGACTAGCGGGAGCTACGAGCAGTACTTC; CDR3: CASSSRTSGSYEQYF
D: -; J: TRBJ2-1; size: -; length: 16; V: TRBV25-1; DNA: TGTGCCAGCAGTGAAGTCCCACCCCCGGCTGCCAATGAGCAGTTCTTC; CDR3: CASSEVPPPAANEQFF
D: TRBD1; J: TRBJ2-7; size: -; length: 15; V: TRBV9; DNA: TGTGCCAGCAGCGGGGGGACAGGGTTACCCTACGAGCAGTACTTC; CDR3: CASSGGTGLPYEQYF
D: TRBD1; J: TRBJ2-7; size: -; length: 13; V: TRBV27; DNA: TGTGCCAGCAGTTCGGACAGGGGGGCAGAGCAGTACTTC; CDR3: CASSSDRGAEQYF
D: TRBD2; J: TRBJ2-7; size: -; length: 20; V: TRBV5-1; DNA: TGCGCCAGCAGCTTTCTACCACCGGAGCTACTAGCGCCTAGCTCCTACGAGCAGTACTTC; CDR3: CASSFLPPELLAPSSYEQYF
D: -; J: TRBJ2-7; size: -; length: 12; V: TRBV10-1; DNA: TGCGCCAGCAGTGAGCTGGAGGGCGAGCAGTACTTC; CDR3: CASSELEGEQYF
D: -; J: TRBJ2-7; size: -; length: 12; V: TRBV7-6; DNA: TGTGCCAGCAGCCCGGCCTCCTACGAGCAGTACTTC; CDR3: CASSPASYEQYF
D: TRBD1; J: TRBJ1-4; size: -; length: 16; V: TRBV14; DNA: TGTGCCAGCAGCCAAGACGTAAGGGGGCTTCGTGAAAAACTGTTTTTT; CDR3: CASSQDVRGLREKLFF
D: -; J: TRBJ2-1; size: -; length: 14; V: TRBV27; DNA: TGTGCCAGCAGCCTTTTTACCGCCTACAATGAGCAGTTCTTC; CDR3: CASSLFTAYNEQFF
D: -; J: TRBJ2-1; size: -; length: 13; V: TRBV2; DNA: TGTGCCAGCAGTGAGGTTACCTACAATGAGCAGTTCTTC; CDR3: CASSEVTYNEQFF
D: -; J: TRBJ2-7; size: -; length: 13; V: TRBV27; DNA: TGTGCCAGCAGTTTGGGAAGGACCTACGAGCAGTACTTC; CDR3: CASSLGRTYEQYF
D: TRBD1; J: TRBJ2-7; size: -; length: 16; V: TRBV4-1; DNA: TGCGCCAGCAGCCAAAGGACAGGGGGGCAAACCTACGAGCAGTACTTC; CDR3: CASSQRTGGQTYEQYF
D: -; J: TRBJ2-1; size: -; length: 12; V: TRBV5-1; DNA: TGCGCCAGCAGCTTAAGGCTCAATGAGCAGTTCTTC; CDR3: CASSLRLNEQFF
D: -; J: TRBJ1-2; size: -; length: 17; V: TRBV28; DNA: TGTGCCAGCAGTTCCCCGACAGAAAAAGCCTCTAACTATGGCTACACCTTC; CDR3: CASSSPTEKASNYGYTF
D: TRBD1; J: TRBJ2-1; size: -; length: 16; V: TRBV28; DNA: TGTGCCAGCAGTCCACACTACGGGACAGCCTACAATGAGCAGTTCTTC; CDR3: CASSPHYGTAYNEQFF
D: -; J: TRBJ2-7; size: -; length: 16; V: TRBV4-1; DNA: TGCGCCAGCAGCCAGACGGGTCTCCCAACCGACGACGAGCAGTACTTC; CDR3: CASSQTGLPTDDEQYF
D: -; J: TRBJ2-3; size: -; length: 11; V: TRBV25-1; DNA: TGTGCCAGCAGCTCTCCGGAGGCGCAGTATTTT; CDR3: CASSSPEAQYF
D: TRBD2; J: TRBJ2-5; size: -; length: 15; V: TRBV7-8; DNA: TGTGCCAGCAGCTTCCTTAGCGGGAGCGCGGAGACCCAGTACTTC; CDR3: CASSFLSGSAETQYF
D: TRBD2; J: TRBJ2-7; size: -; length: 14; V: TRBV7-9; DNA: TGTGCCAGCAGCTCGCCGGGACTAGCATACGAGCAGTACTTC; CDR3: CASSSPGLAYEQYF
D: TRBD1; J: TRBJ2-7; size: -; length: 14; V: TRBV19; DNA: TGTGCCAGTGGACCCCCGGGACAGTTCTACGAGCAGTACTTC; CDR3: CASGPPGQFYEQYF
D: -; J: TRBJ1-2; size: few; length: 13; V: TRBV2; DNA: TGTGCCAGCAAGTGGACAGCCATCTATGGCTACACCTTC; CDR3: CASKWTAIYGYTF
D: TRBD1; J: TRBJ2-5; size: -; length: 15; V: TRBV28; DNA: TGTGCCAGCAGTTTCGGACAGGGGAGGAAAGAGACCCAGTACTTC; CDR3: CASSFGQGRKETQYF
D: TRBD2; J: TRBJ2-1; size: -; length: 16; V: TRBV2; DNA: TGTGCCAGCAGTCCCCCCCTAGCGGGAGGGCCGAATGAGCAGTTCTTC; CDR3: CASSPPLAGGPNEQFF
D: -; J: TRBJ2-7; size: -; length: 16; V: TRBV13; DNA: TGTGCCAGCAGCTTAGAGCGTGCCGGGAGCATCAACGAGCAGTACTTC; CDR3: CASSLERAGSINEQYF
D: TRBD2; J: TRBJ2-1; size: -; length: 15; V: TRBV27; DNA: TGTGCCAGCAGTTTGTCTAGCGGGTCCTACAATGAGCAGTTCTTC; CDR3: CASSLSSGSYNEQFF
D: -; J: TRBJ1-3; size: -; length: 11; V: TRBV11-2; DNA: TGTGCCAGCCGTTGGGGAAACACCATATATTTT; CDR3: CASRWGNTIYF
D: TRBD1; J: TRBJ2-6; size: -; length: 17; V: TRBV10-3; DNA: TGTGCCATCAGGAGTAAGGACAGGGTAGCTGGGGCCAACGTCCTGACTTTC; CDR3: CAIRSKDRVAGANVLTF
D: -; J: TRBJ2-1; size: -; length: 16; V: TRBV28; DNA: TGTGCCAGCAGTCCTGATACACGGAACACCTACAATGAGCAGTTCTTC; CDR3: CASSPDTRNTYNEQFF
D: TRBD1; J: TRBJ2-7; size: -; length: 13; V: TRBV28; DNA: TGTGCCAGCAGTTACAGGGGGCCCAACGAGCAGTACTTC; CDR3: CASSYRGPNEQYF
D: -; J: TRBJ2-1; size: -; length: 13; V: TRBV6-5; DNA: TGTGCCAGCAGTTACGGCGGCTGGTATGAGCAGTTCTTC; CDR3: CASSYGGWYEQFF
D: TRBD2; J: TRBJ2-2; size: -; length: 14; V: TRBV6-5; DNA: TGTGCCAGCAAGCAGATAGCGGGAGCTCAGGAGCTGTTTTTT; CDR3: CASKQIAGAQELFF
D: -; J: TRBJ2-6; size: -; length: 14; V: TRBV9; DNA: TGTGCCAGCAGCCCCCTTGAAGGGGCCAACGTCCTGACTTTC; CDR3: CASSPLEGANVLTF
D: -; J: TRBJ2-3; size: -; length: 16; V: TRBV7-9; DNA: TGTGCCAGCAGCTTTTCCCCGGCAGGGGTGGTAGATACGCAGTATTTT; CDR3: CASSFSPAGVVDTQYF
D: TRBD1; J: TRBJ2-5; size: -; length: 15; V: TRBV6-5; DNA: TGTGCCAGCCATCCGGGACAGGGGGCCGCCGAGACCCAGTACTTC; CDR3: CASHPGQGAAETQYF
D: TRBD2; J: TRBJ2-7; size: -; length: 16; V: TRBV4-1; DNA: TGCGCCAGCAGCCAAGAAGGGAGCGGGAGAGATGTCGAGCAGTACTTC; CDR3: CASSQEGSGRDVEQYF
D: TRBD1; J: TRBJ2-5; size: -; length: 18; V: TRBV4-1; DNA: TGCGCCAGCAGCCTAGAGGTCAGCTACCCAGGGGGACAAGAGACCCAGTACTTC; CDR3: CASSLEVSYPGGQETQYF
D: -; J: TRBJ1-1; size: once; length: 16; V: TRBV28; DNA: TGTGCCAGCAGTTTTTTTATCGGTTTGATGAACACTGAAGCTTTCTTT; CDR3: CASSFFIGLMNTEAFF
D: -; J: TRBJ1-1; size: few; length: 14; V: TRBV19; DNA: TGTGCCAGTAGTATTAGGAGACAGGAGACTGAAGCTTTCTTT; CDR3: CASSIRRQETEAFF
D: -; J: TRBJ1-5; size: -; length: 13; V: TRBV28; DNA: TGTGCCAGCACCTCCAAGGCCAATCAGCCCCAGCATTTT; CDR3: CASTSKANQPQHF
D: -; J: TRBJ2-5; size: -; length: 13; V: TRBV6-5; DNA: TGTGCCAGCAGTTACGGGGAAGGGGAGACCCAGTACTTC; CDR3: CASSYGEGETQYF
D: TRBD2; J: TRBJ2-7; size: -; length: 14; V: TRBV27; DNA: TGTGCCAGCAGTTTAAGGGCGGGGGTCTACGAGCAGTACTTC; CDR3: CASSLRAGVYEQYF
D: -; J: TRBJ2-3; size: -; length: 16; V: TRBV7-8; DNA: TGTGCCAGCAGCTTACCCCGACAGATTAACACAGATACGCAGTATTTT; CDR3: CASSLPRQINTDTQYF
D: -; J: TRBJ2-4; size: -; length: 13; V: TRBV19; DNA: TGTGCCAGTAGTGCACTTCTCAAAAACATTCAGTACTTC; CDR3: CASSALLKNIQYF
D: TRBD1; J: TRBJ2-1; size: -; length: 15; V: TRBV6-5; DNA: TGTGCCAGCAGTTCGACAGGGGGCCCCTACAATGAGCAGTTCTTC; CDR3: CASSSTGGPYNEQFF
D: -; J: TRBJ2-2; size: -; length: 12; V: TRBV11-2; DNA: TGTGCCAGCAGCTCAGATCGGGGGGAGCTGTTTTTT; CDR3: CASSSDRGELFF
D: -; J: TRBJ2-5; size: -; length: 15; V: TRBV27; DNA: TGTGCCAGCAGTTTATCTCCGGACCGTCGTGAGACCCAGTACTTC; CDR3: CASSLSPDRRETQYF
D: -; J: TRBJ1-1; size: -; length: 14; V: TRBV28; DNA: TGTGCCAGCAGCCCCCCCGGGCCGAGAATCGATGCTTTCTTT; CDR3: CASSPPGPRIDAFF
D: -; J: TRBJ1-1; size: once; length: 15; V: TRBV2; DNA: TGTGCCAGCAGTGAATCTGGGGCGGAGAACACTGAAGCTTTCTTT; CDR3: CASSESGAENTEAFF